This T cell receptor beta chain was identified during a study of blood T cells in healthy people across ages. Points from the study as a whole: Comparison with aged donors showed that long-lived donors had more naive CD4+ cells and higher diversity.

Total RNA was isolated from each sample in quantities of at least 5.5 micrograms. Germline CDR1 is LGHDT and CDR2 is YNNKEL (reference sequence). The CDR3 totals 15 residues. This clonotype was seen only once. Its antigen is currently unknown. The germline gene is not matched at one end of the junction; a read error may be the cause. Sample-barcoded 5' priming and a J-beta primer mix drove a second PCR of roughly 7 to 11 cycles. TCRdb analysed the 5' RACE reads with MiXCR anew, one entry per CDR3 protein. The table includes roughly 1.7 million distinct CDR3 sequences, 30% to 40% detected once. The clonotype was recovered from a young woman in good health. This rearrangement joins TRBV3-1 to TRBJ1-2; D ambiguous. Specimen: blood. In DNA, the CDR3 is TGTGCCAGTAGCCATGACTCCCTGGGCAGCCATGGCTACACCTTC. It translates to CASSHDSLGSHGYTF.